This paragraph reports one TCR beta chain. This clone appeared a few times. No cognate antigen has been identified for it. Base qualities were left out, and no much larger clone turns up one base away. The CDR3 measures 15 amino acids from cysteine to phenylalanine. Only CDR3 DNA is held: 45 bases, read in frame from base 1. Trimming at the junction amounts to 7 bases on V and 1 base on J, and the germline ends lie 14 bases apart. For CDR1 and CDR2, the germline V gene (reference sequence) lists LNHDA and SQIVND. The data belong to a study of blood T cell repertoires in COVID-19 (dated by TCRdb to between 2020 and 2021). In the study overall: The collaborator samples originated in the United States, Italy and Spain and spanned the acute and convalescent phases of COVID-19. The prospective study material was composed of cDNA or gDNA derived from T cells, B-cell-depleted T cells, or PBMCs. The dataset comprised deeply sampled blood TCRbeta repertoires from subjects exposed to, actively infected with, or recovered from COVID-19. The repertoires were made available in a free public database intended to serve as a resource for research on the immune response to SARS-CoV-2. The samples were drawn from two sources: the first 160 participants of the ongoing ImmuneRACE study, and 1,200 or so subjects contributed by 6 global collaborators. A de-identified subject ID, COVID-19 status, age in years and sex were almost always included in the sample metadata. HLA class I and class II types, where available, came from metadata supplied by the sample provider rather than from assay-based typing. Broad study findings and their caveats: The amount of clinical and demographic metadata varied by source and participant and was provided uncurated.

TCRbeta CDR3 regions were amplified from genomic DNA using the immunoSEQ Assay, a bias-controlled multiplex PCR. The authors processed their data as follows. Within the assay, amplification of reference gene primers was used to estimate how many nucleated cells each sample contained. To quantify the absolute abundance of each unique TCRbeta CDR3 rearrangement, sequence reads were collapsed and filtered. For each sample, productive Simpson clonality was calculated as the square root of Simpson's diversity index over productive rearrangements. TCRdb limited this immuneACCESS table to in-frame rearrangements with V and J called. A share of clones is missing; checked studies link under half to unresolved V genes, and the rest is unexplained. V and J calls and clone size are copied from that table; D and trimming were computed from the DNA. This sample comprises fewer than 200,000 clones, about four fifths of them detected only once. Of the sample, approximately 9.9% falls within the top ten clones.

In Seattle, one collaborating source enrolled patients while the infection was active and tracked those patients longitudinally over the course of disease. Whole blood was collected in K2EDTA tubes by collaborating institutions according to the institutions' own protocols. For TCRbeta analysis, collaborator samples were shipped as frozen whole blood, as isolated PBMCs, or as DNA extracted from either sample type. The receptor was derived from a woman between 40 and 50 years old with COVID-19, enrolled during active disease. Sequenced: peripheral blood. The sequence links TRBV19 to TRBJ2-1, with the D gene too uncertain to name. The bases read TGTGCCAGTATGATCTCCACCGGTTCCTACAATGAGCAGTTCTTC. This translates into CASMISTGSYNEQFF.